Listed below are T cell receptor beta chains from one sample, sequenced in a study of siplizumab effects on memory and regulatory T cells. Produced via immunoSEQ multiplex PCR; TCRdb's table is partial and in-frame only. The sample lists tens of thousands of clones; 95% to 98% were seen once. The sequenced material came from naive CD8+ T cells sorted from blood. These receptor sequences come from a human donor in good health. Each CDR3 is given with its conserved first and last residue. D genes are given only for firm matches.

v_call,cdr3_length,d_call,cdr3_aa
TRBV7-8,14,.,CASSMDTYNQPQHF
TRBV29-1,11,.,CSVAPYNEQFF
TRBV11-2,17,.,CASRSSVGPRSTDTQYF
TRBV5-6,15,TRBD1,CASSFRDRSYNEQFF
TRBV4-1,14,.,CASNQQDSYNEQFF
TRBV27,14,.,CASSLMWGDPEAFF
TRBV5-1,14,TRBD1,CASSRGQGSYEQYF
TRBV23-1,17,TRBD1,CASMRLSRGPGNQPQHF
TRBV12-2,19,.,CASRLVGHDRGKISYEQYF
TRBV5-4,18,TRBD2,CASSRGLAGEGFQETQYF
TRBV7-6,14,.,CASSLEALDNEQFF
TRBV28,14,.,CASSFWGENTEAFF
TRBV4-1,15,TRBD1,CASSHNGQGSTEAFF
TRBV9,16,TRBD1,CASSLSRDRNTGELFF
TRBV11-2,15,.,CASSSTMATNQPQHF
TRBV27,13,.,CASSPPGANVLTF
TRBV9,16,TRBD2,CASVRSGGPSRDIQYF
TRBV6-5,14,TRBD1,CASRQGALTDTQYF
TRBV13,17,TRBD2,CASSLRASGGLQETQYF
TRBV7-2,14,.,CASSFSAPAYEQYF